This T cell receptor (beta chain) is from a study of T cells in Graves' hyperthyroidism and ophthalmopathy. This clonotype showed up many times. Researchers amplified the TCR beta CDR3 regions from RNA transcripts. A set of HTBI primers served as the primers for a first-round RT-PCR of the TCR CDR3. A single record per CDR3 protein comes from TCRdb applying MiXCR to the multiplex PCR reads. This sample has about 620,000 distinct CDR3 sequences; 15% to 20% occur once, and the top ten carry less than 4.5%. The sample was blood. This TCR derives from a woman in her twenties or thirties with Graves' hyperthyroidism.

The CDR3: CASSVQGGNSPLHF. In DNA, the CDR3 is TGTGCCAGCAGTGTTCAGGGGGGGAATTCACCCCTCCACTTT. The J gene is TRBJ1-6, the V gene TRBV2; 7 bases fit TRBD1. Unmatched junction bases numbered 4, after V lost 4 bases and J lost 7 bases. The CDR3 totals 14 residues. Germline V CDR1 and CDR2: SNHLY, FYNNEI.